This passage covers 24 T cell receptor beta chains from one sample sequenced in a study of CD4+ T cells in melanoma. Using immunoSEQ multiplex PCR, the repertoire was profiled, and TCRdb retains in-frame clones only, with some absent. The sample yields around 10,000 clones, approximately 67% seen once. Sequenced material: cells from a culture (not recorded whether cultured in vitro). Receptors were obtained from a human donor with melanoma.

The chain recombines TRBV5-1 with TRBJ1-3; D gene unclear. The CDR3 consists of 13 residues. The ends were cut back, 5 bases at V and 2 bases at J, with 8 bases in the middle. Per germline, CDR1 SGHRS and CDR2 YFSETQ. The chain's CDR3 is CASREGTGNTIYF. CDR3 bases: TGCGCCAGCAGGGAGGGAACTGGAAACACCATATATTTT.

The chain employs TRBV27 and TRBJ1-1; a weak D match, TRBD1 (6 bases). Germline CDR1 MNHEY, CDR2 SMNVEV (reference sequence). The CDR3 extends over 18 amino acids. V lost 4 bases and J lost 3, with 24 bases in between. In nucleotides, the CDR3 is TGTGCCAGCAGTTCTACAAAGAGGGGGATAAGGTTTGACACTGAAGCTTTCTTT. Translation: CASSSTKRGIRFDTEAFF.

This clone has more than one count but fewer than ten. The V and J genes are TRBV5-1 and TRBJ2-7; D gene ambiguous. CDR1 and CDR2 (germline): SGHRS, YFSETQ. With 3 bases removed from V and 4 bases from J, the gap between germline ends came to 5 bases. CDR3 length: 11 amino acids. The CDR3 sequence: CASSSEYEQYF. In DNA form, the CDR3 reads TGCGCCAGCAGCTCGGAATACGAGCAGTACTTC.

The chain links TRBV5-6 to TRBJ2-7; D might be TRBD2 (5 bases). The CDR3 totals 14 residues. In germline, CDR1 is SGHDT, CDR2 YYEEEE. The V end was cut by 5 bases, the J end by 0 bases, with 12 bases between. In nucleotides, the CDR3 is TGTGCCAGCAGTGGCGGGTTGAACTCCTACGAGCAGTACTTC. It specifies CASSGGLNSYEQYF.

The V call is TRBV4-1, the J call TRBJ1-2; D remains unclear. This CDR3 is 15 amino acids long. Germline V gives CDR1 MGHRA, CDR2 YSYEKL. V gave up 2 bases and J gave up 8 bases, with 18 bases separating them. Here the CDR3 reads CASSQLGGGAGGYTF. The DNA for the CDR3 is TGCGCCAGCAGCCAACTAGGTGGCGGCGCAGGAGGCTACACCTTC.

This clone occurred a few times. The genes are TRBV4-2 and TRBJ2-7, with 11 bases fitting TRBD2. The germline V gene encodes CDR1 LGHNA and CDR2 YNFKEQ. CDR3 size: 15 residues. Unmatched junction bases numbered 3, after V lost 5 bases and J lost 0 bases. Here the CDR3 DNA reads TGTGCCAGCAGCGAAACTAGCGGGGGCTCCTACGAGCAGTACTTC. Translating it yields CASSETSGGSYEQYF.

The count of this clone is one. The chain has TRBV29-1 and TRBJ2-5, with 8 bases matching TRBD2. The V gene's germline CDR1 is SQVTM and CDR2 ANQGSEA. V shed 6 bases and J 2 bases; nucleotides not matched to a gene: 11. There are 15 residues in the CDR3. The DNA of the CDR3 is TGCAGCGTCCTAAGGGCGGGGGGCTCTCAAGAGACCCAGTACTTC. As protein: CSVLRAGGSQETQYF.

The V gene is TRBV5-1, the J gene TRBJ1-1; D gene unclear. Trimming cost V 0 bases and J 4 bases, with 13 bases left between them. This CDR3 is 15 amino acids long. The germline V gene has CDR1 SGHRS and CDR2 YFSETQ. The CDR3 spells CASSLGGSQGTEAFF. CDR3 nucleotides: TGCGCCAGCAGCTTGGGCGGCAGCCAAGGCACTGAAGCTTTCTTT.

This clone was recorded a few times. V is TRBV29-1 and J is TRBJ1-1; no clear D. The CDR3 consists of 12 residues. V was trimmed by 7 bases and J by 1 base, leaving 10 bases between them. Germline V lookup: CDR1 SQVTM, CDR2 ANQGSEA. CDR3 residues: CSARVGNTEAFF. The CDR3 DNA sequence: TGCAGCGCCCGAGTAGGGAACACTGAAGCTTTCTTT.

The CDR3 DNA reads TGTGCCAGCAGCTATACCCGACAGGCAGATACGCAGTATTTT. The encoded protein is CASSYTRQADTQYF. This rearrangement joins TRBV7-9 to TRBJ2-3; the D gene is possibly TRBD1 (6 bases). Germline values: CDR1 SEHNR, CDR2 FQNEAQ (reference sequence). Trimming shortened V by 4 bases and J by 4 bases, and 12 bases separated the two germline ends. The CDR3 is made up of 14 amino acids.

This chain joins TRBV27 and TRBJ1-1, with D tentatively TRBD1 (5 bases). The V gene's germline CDR1 is MNHEY and CDR2 SMNVEV (reference sequence). V lost 5 bases and J 1 base, leaving 14 bases between the germline ends. This CDR3 comprises 15 residues. The chain's CDR3 is CASSNPGQGNTEAFF. In DNA, the CDR3 is TGTGCCAGCAGTAACCCCGGGCAGGGGAACACTGAAGCTTTCTTT.

This clone counts as medium-sized (0.01 to 0.1%). The V gene is TRBV10-2, the J gene TRBJ1-2; 8 nucleotides align to TRBD1. CDR1 and CDR2 (germline): WSHSY, SAAADI. J lost 7 bases, V lost 6 bases, and 7 bases had no gene match. This CDR3 has 13 amino acids. The CDR3, as DNA: TGCGCCAGCAGCGTGGACAGGGCTAGTGGCTACACCTTC. It encodes CASSVDRASGYTF.

This CDR3 is CASTPGGSTDTQYF. The CDR3 nucleotides are TGTGCCAGCACCCCCGGGGGGAGCACAGATACGCAGTATTTT. The chain carries TRBV6-5 and TRBJ2-3; 7 nucleotides align to TRBD2. Germline loops: CDR1 MNHEY, CDR2 SVGAGI. The J segment lost 0 bases and the V segment lost 7 bases, leaving 4 bases of the junction unmatched. The CDR3 runs to 14 residues.

V gene TRBV14 combines with J gene TRBJ2-2; a weak D match, TRBD2 (6 bases). CDR3 length equals 19 residues. Trimming shortened V by 1 base and J by 0 bases, and 18 bases separated the two germline ends. Germline loops: CDR1 SGHDN, CDR2 FVKESK. CDR3: CASSQGRLAFSPNTGELFF. The CDR3 nucleotides are TGTGCCAGCAGCCAAGGGCGCCTAGCGTTTTCCCCGAACACCGGGGAGCTGTTTTTT.

The chain uses TRBV11-2 and TRBJ1-3, with no clear D. Germline V lookup: CDR1 SGHAT, CDR2 FQNNGV. The ends were cut back, 1 base at V and 6 bases at J, with 10 bases in the middle. The CDR3 runs to 14 residues. The DNA of the CDR3 is TGTGCCAGCAGCTTAGGGTCCGAGTTAAACACCATATATTTT. Its protein product is CASSLGSELNTIYF.

The chain employs TRBV5-6 and TRBJ1-4, with D uncertain. CDR3 length: 15 amino acids. Trimming took off 1 base at V and 5 bases at J, with 12 bases between the two ends. Germline loops: CDR1 SGHDT, CDR2 YYEEEE. The CDR3 protein is CASSLLNGPNEKLFF. CDR3 DNA sequence: TGTGCCAGCAGCTTGCTTAACGGCCCAAATGAAAAACTGTTTTTT. Drawing the rest from reference TRBV5-6 and TRBJ1-4, the complete variable domain is DAGVTQSPTHLIKTRGQQVTLRCSPKSGHDTVSWYQQALGQGPQFIFQYYEEEERQRGNFPDRFSGHQFPNYSSELNVNALLLGDSALYLCASSLLNGPNEKLFFGSGTQLSVL.

This sequence joins TRBV5-1 and TRBJ2-5, with TRBD2 matching over 10 bases. Germline CDR1 and CDR2: SGHRS and YFSETQ. V shed 5 bases and J 1 base; nucleotides not matched to a gene: 5. The CDR3 spans 15 residues. CDR3 sequence reads: CASSLTSGAQETQYF. In DNA form, the CDR3 reads TGCGCCAGCAGTCTCACTAGCGGGGCCCAAGAGACCCAGTACTTC.

A single count supports this clone. Relative to the germline gene, one junction end is altered; a read error may explain this. This rearrangement joins TRBV7-7 to TRBJ2-5; TRBD2 matches at 8 bases. Germline V gives CDR1 SSHAT, CDR2 FNYEAQ (reference sequence). This CDR3 region has 15 residues. In DNA form, the CDR3 reads TGTGCTAGCAGCTCCTCCGGGACTAGTGAGGAGACCCAGTACTTC. Translating it yields CASSSSGTSEETQYF. Complete variable domain (other parts from reference TRBV7-7 and TRBJ2-5): GAGVSQSPRYKVTKRGQDVTLRCDPISSHATLYWYQQALGQGPEFLTYFNYEAQPDKSGLPSDRFSAERPEGSISTLTIQRTEQRDSAMYRCASSSSGTSEETQYFGPGTRLLVL.

The rearrangement joins TRBV5-1 to TRBJ2-2; TRBD1 or TRBD2 may be the D gene (6 bases each). Trimming cost V 4 bases and J 3 bases, with 19 bases left between them. CDR1 and CDR2 (germline): SGHRS, YFSETQ. The CDR3 runs 17 residues. CDR3 sequence: CASSTGARNGDTGELFF. Here the CDR3 DNA reads TGCGCCAGCAGCACGGGGGCCCGGAACGGCGACACCGGGGAGCTGTTTTTT.

The rearrangement uses TRBV9 and TRBJ2-7, with D possibly being TRBD1 (7 bases). The V end was cut by 4 bases, the J end by 6 bases, with 23 bases between. The CDR3 extends over 16 amino acids. From germline, CDR1 is SGDLS and CDR2 YYNGEE. The CDR3 DNA sequence: TGTGCCAGCAGCCAAGTTTGGAGGGGGCGCTTGGCCGAGCAGTACTTC. Translated: CASSQVWRGRLAEQYF.

This rearrangement joins TRBV10-3 to TRBJ2-2; D is ambiguous. Germline V gene sequence: CDR1 ENHRY, CDR2 SYGVKD. The CDR3 sequence is 13 residues long. Trimming took off 2 bases at V and 7 bases at J, with 8 bases between the two ends. The CDR3 reads CAISERMDGELFF. The CDR3 DNA is TGTGCCATCAGTGAGAGGATGGACGGGGAGCTGTTTTTT.

The chain joins TRBV4-2 to TRBJ2-1; possible D gene TRBD1, 5 bases. The CDR3 contains 15 residues. CDR1 is LGHNA, CDR2 YNFKEQ, per germline. Trimming removed 0 bases from V and 8 bases from J, with 14 bases in between. CDR3 protein: CASSQDERQGYEQFF. CDR3 bases: TGTGCCAGCAGCCAAGATGAACGGCAGGGCTATGAGCAGTTCTTC.

V usage is TRBV9 and J usage is TRBJ1-1, with a weak D call TRBD1 (6 bases). Germline loops: CDR1 SGDLS, CDR2 YYNGEE. The germline V and J ends were trimmed by 2 bases and 4 bases, with 9 bases remaining between them. There are 13 residues in the CDR3. CDR3 loop: CASSVGGATEAFF. The CDR3 nucleotides are TGTGCCAGCAGCGTGGGGGGGGCCACTGAAGCTTTCTTT.

This clone was observed a handful of times. The chain is built from TRBV5-1 and TRBJ1-2; 11 positions match TRBD1. CDR3 length: 14 residues. After removal of 3 bases from V and 6 bases from J, the junction contained 4 bases not matched to a gene. Per the germline V gene, CDR1 is SGHRS and CDR2 is YFSETQ. The CDR3 loop reads CASSSGTGGDGYTF. CDR3 DNA sequence: TGCGCCAGCAGCTCGGGGACAGGGGGGGATGGCTACACCTTC.